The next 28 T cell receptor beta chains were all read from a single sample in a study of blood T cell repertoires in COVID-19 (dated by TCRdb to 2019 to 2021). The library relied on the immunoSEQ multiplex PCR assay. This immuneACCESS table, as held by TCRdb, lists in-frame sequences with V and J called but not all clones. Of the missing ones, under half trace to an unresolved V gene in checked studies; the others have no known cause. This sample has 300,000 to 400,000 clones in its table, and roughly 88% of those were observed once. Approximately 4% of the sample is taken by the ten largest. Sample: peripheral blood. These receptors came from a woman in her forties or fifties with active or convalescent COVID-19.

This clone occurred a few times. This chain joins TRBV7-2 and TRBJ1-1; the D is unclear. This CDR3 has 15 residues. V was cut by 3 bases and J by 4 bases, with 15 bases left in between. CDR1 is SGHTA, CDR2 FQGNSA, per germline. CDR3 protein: CASSFFSGLGTEAFF. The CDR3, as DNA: TGTGCCAGCAGCTTTTTCTCCGGGTTAGGCACTGAAGCTTTCTTT. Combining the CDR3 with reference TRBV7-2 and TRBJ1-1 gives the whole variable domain GAGVSQSPSNKVTEKGKDVELRCDPISGHTALYWYRQSLGQGLEFLIYFQGNSAPDKSGLPSDRFSAERTGGSVSTLTIQRTQQEDSAVYLCASSFFSGLGTEAFFGQGTRLTVV.

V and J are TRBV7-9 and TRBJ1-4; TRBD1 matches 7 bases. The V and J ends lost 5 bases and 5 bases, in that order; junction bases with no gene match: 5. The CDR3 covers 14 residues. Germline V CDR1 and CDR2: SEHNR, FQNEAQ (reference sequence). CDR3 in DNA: TGTGCCAGCAGCCTGACAGGGTCGAATGAAAAACTGTTTTTT. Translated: CASSLTGSNEKLFF.

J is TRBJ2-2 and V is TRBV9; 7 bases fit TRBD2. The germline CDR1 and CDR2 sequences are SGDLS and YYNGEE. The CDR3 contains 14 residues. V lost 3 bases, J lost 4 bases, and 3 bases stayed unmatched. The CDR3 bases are TGTGCCAGCAGCGCGGGACTAAGCACCGGGGAGCTGTTTTTT. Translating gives CASSAGLSTGELFF.

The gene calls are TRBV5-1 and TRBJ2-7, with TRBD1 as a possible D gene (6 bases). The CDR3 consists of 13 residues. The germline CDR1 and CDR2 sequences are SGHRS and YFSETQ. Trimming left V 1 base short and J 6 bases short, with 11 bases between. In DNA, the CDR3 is TGCGCCAGCAGCTTGCGCCAGGGGCCCGAGCAGTACTTC. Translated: CASSLRQGPEQYF.

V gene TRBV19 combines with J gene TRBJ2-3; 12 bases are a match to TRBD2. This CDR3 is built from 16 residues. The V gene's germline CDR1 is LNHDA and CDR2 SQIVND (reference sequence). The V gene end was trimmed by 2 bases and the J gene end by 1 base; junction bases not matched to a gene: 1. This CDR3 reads CASSITSGGRTDTQYF. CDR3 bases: TGTGCCAGTAGTATAACTAGCGGGGGGCGCACAGATACGCAGTATTTT.

The CDR3 bases are TGTGCCAGCTCACCGCCGGGGTCGTCGGAAAAACTGTTTTTT. Protein: CASSPPGSSEKLFF. The V call is TRBV18, the J call TRBJ1-4; D not certain. This CDR3 comprises 14 residues. Trimming removed 3 bases at V and 8 bases at J, with 13 bases between. Germline values: CDR1 KGHSH, CDR2 LQKENI.

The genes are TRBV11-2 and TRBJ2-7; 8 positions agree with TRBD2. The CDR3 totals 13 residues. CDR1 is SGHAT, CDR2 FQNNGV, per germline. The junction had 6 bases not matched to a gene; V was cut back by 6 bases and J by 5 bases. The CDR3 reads CASSPGLADEQYF. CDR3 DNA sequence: TGTGCCAGCAGTCCCGGACTAGCCGACGAGCAGTACTTC.

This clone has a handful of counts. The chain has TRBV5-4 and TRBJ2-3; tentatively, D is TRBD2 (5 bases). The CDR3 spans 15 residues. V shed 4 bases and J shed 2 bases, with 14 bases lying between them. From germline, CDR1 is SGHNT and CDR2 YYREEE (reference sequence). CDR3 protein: CASSIPADPTDTQYF. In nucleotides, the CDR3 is TGTGCCAGCAGCATACCAGCGGATCCCACAGATACGCAGTATTTT.

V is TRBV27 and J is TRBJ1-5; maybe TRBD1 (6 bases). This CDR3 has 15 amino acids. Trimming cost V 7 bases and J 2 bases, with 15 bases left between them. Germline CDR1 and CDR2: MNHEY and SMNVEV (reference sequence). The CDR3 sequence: CASTPRGGGNQPQHF. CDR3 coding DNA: TGTGCCAGCACCCCGAGGGGGGGAGGCAATCAGCCCCAGCATTTT.

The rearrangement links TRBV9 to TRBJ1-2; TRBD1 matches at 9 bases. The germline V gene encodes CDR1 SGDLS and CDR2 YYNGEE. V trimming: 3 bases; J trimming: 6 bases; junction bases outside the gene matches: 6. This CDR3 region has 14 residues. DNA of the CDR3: TGTGCCAGCAGCGCGGGGACAGGGATCGATGGCTACACCTTC. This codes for CASSAGTGIDGYTF.

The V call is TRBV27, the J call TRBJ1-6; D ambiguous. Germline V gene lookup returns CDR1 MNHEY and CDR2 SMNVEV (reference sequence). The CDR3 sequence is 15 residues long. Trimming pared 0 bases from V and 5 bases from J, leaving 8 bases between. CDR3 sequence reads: CASSLSSYNNSPLHF. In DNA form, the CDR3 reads TGTGCCAGCAGTTTATCCTCTTACAATAATTCACCCCTCCACTTT.

CDR3 bases: TGTGCCAGCAGTCGTGGTCGGGATAAATACACCTTC. It yields the protein CASSRGRDKYTF. The gene calls are TRBV4-2 and TRBJ1-2; D is undetermined. The CDR3 consists of 12 residues. V was shortened by 6 bases and J by 11 bases, with 16 bases between the two germline ends. CDR1 is LGHNA, CDR2 YNFKEQ, per germline.

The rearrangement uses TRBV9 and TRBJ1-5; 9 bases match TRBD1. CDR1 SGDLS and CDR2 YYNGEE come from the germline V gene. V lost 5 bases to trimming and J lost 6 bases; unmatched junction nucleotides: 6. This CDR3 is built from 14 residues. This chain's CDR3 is CASSDTGGIQPQHF. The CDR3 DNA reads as TGTGCCAGCAGTGACACAGGGGGCATTCAGCCCCAGCATTTT.

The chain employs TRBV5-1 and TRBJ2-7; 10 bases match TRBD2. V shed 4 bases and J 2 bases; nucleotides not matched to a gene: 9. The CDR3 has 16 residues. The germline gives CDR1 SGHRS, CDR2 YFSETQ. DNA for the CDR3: TGCGCCAGCAGCCCTGCCGGGCTAGCGGGGGCCTACGAGCAGTACTTC. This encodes CASSPAGLAGAYEQYF.

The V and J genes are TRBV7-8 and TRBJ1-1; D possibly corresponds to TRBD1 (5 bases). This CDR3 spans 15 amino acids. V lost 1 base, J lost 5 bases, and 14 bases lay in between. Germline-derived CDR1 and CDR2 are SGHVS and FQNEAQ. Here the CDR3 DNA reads TGTGCCAGCAGCTTAGGACAGTTACTGGGGACTGAAGCTTTCTTT. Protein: CASSLGQLLGTEAFF.

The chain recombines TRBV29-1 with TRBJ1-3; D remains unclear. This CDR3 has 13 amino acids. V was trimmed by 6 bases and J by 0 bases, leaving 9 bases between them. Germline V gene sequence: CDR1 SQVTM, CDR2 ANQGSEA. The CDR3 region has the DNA TGCAGCGTGATTTCGGTCTCTGGAAACACCATATATTTT. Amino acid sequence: CSVISVSGNTIYF.

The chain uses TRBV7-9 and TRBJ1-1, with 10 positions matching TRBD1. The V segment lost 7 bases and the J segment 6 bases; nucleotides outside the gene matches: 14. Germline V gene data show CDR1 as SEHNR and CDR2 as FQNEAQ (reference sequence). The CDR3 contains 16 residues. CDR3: CASTTGGTGAGAEAFF. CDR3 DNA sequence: TGTGCCAGCACTACAGGGGGGACAGGGGCTGGCGCTGAAGCTTTCTTT. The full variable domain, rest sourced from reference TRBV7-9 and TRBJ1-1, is DTGVSQNPRHKITKRGQNVTFRCDPISEHNRLYWYRQTLGQGPEFLTYFQNEAQLEKSRLLSDRFSAERPKGSFSTLEIQRTEQGDSAMYLCASTTGGTGAGAEAFFGQGTRLTVV.

The CDR3 region has the DNA TGTGCCAGCACATACCGGGACATCTCCGAGCAGTACTTC. This sequence encodes CASTYRDISEQYF. This chain links TRBV25-1 with TRBJ2-7, with TRBD1 as a possible D gene (6 bases). Germline assignment: CDR1 MGHDK and CDR2 SYGVNS. V was shortened by 7 bases and J by 6 bases, with 16 bases between the two germline ends. This CDR3 region has 13 residues.

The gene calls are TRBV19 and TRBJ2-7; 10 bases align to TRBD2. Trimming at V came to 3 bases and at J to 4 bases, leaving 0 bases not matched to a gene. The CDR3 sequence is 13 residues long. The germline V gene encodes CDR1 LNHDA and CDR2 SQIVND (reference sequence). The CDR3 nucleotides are TGTGCCAGTAGTATGACTAGCGGGTACGAGCAGTACTTC. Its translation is CASSMTSGYEQYF.

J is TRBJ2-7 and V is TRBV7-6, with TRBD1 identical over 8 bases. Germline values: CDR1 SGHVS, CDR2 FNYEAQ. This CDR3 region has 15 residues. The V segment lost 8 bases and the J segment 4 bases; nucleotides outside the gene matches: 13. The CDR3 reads CASGPLTGVWYEQYF. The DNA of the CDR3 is TGTGCCAGCGGGCCTTTGACAGGGGTATGGTACGAGCAGTACTTC.

CDR3 DNA: TGCGCCAGGTTTACAGGGCGGGTGGGCAATGAGCAGTTCTTC. This translates into CARFTGRVGNEQFF. V is TRBV23-1 and J is TRBJ2-1; tentative D call: TRBD1 (6 bases). TRBV23-1 is an ORF for which the function is uncertain. V was clipped by 9 bases and J by 6 bases, with 18 bases between them. The CDR3 sequence is 14 residues long.

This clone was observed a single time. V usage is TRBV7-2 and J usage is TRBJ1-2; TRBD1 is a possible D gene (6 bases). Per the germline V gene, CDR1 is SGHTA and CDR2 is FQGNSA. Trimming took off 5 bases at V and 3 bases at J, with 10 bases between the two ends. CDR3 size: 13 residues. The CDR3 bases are TGTGCCAGCAGCCCTCGGACAGACTATGGCTACACCTTC. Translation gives CASSPRTDYGYTF.

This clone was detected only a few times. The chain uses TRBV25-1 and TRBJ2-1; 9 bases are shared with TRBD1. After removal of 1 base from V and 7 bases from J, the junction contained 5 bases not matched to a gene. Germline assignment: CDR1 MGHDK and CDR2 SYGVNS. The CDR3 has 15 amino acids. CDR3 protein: CASSEFGDRENEQFF. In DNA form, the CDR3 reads TGTGCCAGCAGTGAATTCGGGGACAGGGAAAATGAGCAGTTCTTC.

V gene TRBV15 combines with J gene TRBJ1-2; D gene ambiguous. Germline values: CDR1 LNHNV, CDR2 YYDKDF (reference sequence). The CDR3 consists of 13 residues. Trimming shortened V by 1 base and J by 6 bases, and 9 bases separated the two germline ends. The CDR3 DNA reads TGTGCCACCAGCAGAGTATTCCCGGATGGCTACACCTTC. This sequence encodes CATSRVFPDGYTF. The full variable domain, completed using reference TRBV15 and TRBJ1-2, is DAMVIQNPRYQVTQFGKPVTLSCSQTLNHNVMYWYQQKSSQAPKLLFHYYDKDFNNEADTPDNFQSRRPNTSFCFLDIRSPGLGDTAMYLCATSRVFPDGYTFGSGTRLTVV.

CDR3 in amino acids: CATGGQGDYGYTF. Here the CDR3 DNA reads TGTGCCACAGGCGGACAGGGGGACTATGGCTACACCTTC. The gene calls are TRBV24-1 and TRBJ1-2, with 10 bases that match TRBD1. CDR3 length: 13 amino acids. Germline CDR1 KGHDR, CDR2 SFDVKD. The J segment lost 3 bases and the V segment lost 10 bases, leaving 4 bases of the junction unmatched.

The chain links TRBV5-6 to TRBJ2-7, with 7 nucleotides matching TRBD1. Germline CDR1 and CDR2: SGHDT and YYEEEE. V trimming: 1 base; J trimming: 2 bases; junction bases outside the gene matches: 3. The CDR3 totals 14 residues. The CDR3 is CASSLSGQTYEQYF. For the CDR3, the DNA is TGTGCCAGCAGCTTGTCGGGACAGACCTACGAGCAGTACTTC.

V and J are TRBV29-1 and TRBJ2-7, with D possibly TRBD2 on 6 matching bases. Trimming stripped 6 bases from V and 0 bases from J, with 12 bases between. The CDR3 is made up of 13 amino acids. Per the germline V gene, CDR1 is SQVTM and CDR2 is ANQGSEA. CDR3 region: CSVGTFPSYEQYF. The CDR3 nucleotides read TGCAGCGTAGGGACTTTCCCCTCCTACGAGCAGTACTTC.

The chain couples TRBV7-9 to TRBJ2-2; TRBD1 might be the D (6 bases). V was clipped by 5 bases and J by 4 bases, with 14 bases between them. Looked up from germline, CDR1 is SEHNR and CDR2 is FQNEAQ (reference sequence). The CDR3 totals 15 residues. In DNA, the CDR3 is TGTGCCAGCAGCCCCGAGGGGGTCATCACCGGGGAGCTGTTTTTT. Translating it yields CASSPEGVITGELFF.